This T cell receptor beta chain was observed in a study of blood T cell repertoires in COVID-19. The repertoire was sequenced with immunoSEQ multiplex PCR; TCRdb's copy has only in-frame clones and lacks some. The sample has around 20,000 clones; around nine tenths are singletons. The length of the CDR3 is 15 residues. The V end lost 2 bases, the J end lost 5 bases, and 13 bases lay between the germline ends. Germline CDR1 and CDR2: MNHEY and SVGAGI. The sample consisted of peripheral blood. This receptor was taken from a human donor in a cohort sampled during active COVID-19. V gene TRBV6-5 combines with J gene TRBJ1-3; D remains ambiguous. The CDR3 bases are TGTGCCAGCAGTTACCGGCCCGAGGGAAGAAACACCATATATTTT. Translation gives CASSYRPEGRNTIYF.